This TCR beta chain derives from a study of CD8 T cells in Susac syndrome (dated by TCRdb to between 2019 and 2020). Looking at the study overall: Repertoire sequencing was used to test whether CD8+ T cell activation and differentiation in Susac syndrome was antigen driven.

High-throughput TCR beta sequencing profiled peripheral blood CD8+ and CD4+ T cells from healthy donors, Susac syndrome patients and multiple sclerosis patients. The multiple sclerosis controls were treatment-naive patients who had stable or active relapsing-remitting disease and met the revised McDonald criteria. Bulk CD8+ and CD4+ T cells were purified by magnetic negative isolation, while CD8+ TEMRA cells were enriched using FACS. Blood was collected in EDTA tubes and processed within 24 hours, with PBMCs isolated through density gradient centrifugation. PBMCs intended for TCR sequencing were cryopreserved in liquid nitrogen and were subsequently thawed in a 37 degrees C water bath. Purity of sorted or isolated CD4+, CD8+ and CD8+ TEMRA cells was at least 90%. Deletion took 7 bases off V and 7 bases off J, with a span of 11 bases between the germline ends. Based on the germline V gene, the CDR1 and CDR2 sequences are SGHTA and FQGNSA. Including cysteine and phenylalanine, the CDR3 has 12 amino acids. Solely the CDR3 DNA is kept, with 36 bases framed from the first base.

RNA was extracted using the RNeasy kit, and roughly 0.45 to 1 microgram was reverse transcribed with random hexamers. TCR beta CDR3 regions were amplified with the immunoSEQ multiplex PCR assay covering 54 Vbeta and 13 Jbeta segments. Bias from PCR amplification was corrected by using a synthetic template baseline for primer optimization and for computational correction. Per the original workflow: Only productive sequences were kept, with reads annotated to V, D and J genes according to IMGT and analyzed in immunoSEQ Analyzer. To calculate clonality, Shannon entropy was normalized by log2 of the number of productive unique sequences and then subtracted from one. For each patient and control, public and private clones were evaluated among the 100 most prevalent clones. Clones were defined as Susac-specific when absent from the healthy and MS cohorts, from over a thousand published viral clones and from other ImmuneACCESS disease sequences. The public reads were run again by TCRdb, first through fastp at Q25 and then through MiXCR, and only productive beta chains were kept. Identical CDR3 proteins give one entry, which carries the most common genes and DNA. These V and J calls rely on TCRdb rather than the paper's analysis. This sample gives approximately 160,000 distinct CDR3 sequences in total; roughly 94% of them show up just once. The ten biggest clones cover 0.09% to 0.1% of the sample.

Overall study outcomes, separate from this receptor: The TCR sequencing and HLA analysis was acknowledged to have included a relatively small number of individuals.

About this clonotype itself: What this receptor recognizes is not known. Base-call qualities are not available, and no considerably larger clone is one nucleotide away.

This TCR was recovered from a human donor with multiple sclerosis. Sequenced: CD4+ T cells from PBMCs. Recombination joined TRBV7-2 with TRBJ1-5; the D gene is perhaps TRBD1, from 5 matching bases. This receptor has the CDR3 CASNQGFQPQHF. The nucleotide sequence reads TGTGCCAGCAACCAGGGATTCCAGCCCCAGCATTTT.